This T cell receptor (beta chain) derives from a study of T cells after yellow fever vaccination. Across the study: Some fractions had low cell numbers, and these were prepared with SMART-Seq v4 Ultra Low Input. Study results and caveats: Clones from primary vaccination mostly reappeared after the booster (96% CD4, under 90% CD8). Within FACS-sorted repertoires, abundant clonotypes contaminating from the bulk population could be present. A faster peak, day 5 versus 15, was reached by the weaker secondary response.

About this clonotype: Its cognate antigen is unknown.

TCRdb processed the 5' RACE reads anew with MiXCR; each CDR3 protein has one entry. The table has 300,000 to 350,000 distinct CDR3 sequences, roughly 8% seen once. The CDR3 has 15 amino acids. V was pared by 7 bases and J by 7 bases, with 17 bases between. J is TRBJ1-6 and V is TRBV12-3 or TRBV12-4, with TRBD1 as a possible D gene (5 bases). The sequence came from a young man who received the YFV17D yellow fever vaccine. Sequenced material: PBMCs, taken approximately 40 days after the first yellow fever vaccination. CDR3 sequence: CASTPSAGRNSPLHF. The CDR3 nucleotides read TGTGCCAGCACCCCCTCGGCAGGGAGAAATTCACCCCTCCACTTT.